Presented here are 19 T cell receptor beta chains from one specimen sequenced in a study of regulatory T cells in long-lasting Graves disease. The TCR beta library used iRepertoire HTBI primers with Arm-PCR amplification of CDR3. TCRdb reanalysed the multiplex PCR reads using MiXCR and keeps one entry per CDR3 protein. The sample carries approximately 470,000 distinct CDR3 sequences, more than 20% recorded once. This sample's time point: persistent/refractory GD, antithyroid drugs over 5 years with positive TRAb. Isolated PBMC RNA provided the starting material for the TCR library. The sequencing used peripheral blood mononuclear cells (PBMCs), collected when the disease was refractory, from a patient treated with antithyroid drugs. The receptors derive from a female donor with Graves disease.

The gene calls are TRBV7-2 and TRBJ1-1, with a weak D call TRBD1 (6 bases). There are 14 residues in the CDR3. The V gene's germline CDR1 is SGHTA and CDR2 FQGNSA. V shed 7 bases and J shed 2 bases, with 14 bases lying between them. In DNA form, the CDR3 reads TGTGCCAGCACGAAAGGGGGAGCAAACACTGAAGCTTTCTTT. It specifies CASTKGGANTEAFF.

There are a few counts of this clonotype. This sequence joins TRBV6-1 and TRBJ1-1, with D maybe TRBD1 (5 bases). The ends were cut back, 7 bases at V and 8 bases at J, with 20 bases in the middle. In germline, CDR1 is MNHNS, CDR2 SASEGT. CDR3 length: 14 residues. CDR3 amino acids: CASNPVGTPPEAFF. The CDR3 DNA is TGTGCCAGCAACCCAGTAGGGACCCCTCCGGAAGCTTTCTTT.

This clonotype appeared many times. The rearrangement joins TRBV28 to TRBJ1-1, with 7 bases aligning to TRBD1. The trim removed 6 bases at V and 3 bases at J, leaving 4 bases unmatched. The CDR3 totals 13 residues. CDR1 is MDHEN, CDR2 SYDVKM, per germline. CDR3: CASSSDRDTEAFF. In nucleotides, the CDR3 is TGTGCCAGCAGCTCAGACAGGGACACTGAAGCTTTCTTT. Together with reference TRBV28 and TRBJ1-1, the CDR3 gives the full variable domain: DVKVTQSSRYLVKRTGEKVFLECVQDMDHENMFWYRQDPGLGLRLIYFSYDVKMKEKGDIPEGYSVSREKKERFSLILESASTNQTSMYLCASSSDRDTEAFFGQGTRLTVV.

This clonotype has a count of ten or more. This CDR3 is CASSDNEQYF. The CDR3 nucleotides are TGTGCCAGCAGTGACAACGAGCAGTACTTC. V gene TRBV28 combines with J gene TRBJ2-7; D gene uncertain. The CDR3 covers 10 residues. CDR1 and CDR2 from the germline V gene are MDHEN and SYDVKM. V was clipped by 5 bases and J by 5 bases, with 4 bases between them.

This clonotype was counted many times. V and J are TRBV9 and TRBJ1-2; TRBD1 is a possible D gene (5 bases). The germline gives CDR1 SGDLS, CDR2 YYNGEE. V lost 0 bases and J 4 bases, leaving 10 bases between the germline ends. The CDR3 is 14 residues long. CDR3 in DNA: TGTGCCAGCAGCGTAGGGGGCCGTATCTATGGCTACACCTTC. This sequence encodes CASSVGGRIYGYTF.

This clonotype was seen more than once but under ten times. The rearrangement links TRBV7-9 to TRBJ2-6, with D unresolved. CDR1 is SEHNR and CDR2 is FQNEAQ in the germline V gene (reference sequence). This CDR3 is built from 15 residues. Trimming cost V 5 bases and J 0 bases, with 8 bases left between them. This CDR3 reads CASSPWDSGANVLTF. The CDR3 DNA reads TGTGCCAGCAGCCCCTGGGACTCTGGGGCCAACGTCCTGACTTTC.

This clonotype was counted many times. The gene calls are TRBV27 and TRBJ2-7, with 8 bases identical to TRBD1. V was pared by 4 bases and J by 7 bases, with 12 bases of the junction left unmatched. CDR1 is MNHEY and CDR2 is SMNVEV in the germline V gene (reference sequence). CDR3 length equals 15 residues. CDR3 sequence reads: CASSYGGQGSSEQYF. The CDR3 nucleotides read TGTGCCAGCAGTTATGGAGGACAGGGCTCCTCGGAGCAGTACTTC.

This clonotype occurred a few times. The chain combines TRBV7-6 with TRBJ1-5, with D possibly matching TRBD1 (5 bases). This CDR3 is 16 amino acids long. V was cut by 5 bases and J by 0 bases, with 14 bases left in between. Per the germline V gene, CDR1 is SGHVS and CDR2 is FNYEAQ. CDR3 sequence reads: CASSASGTYSNQPQHF. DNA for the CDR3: TGTGCCAGCAGCGCATCCGGGACTTATAGCAATCAGCCCCAGCATTTT.

In DNA form, the CDR3 reads TGTGCCAGCAGAATTCTAGCGGGAGGTTTCGGAGAGACCCAGTACTTC. It specifies CASRILAGGFGETQYF. The J gene is TRBJ2-5, the V gene TRBV27; 11 bases are shared with TRBD2. J gave up 4 bases and V 6 bases, and 10 bases lay outside the gene matches. The CDR3 has 16 residues. Per the germline V gene, CDR1 is MNHEY and CDR2 is SMNVEV (reference sequence).

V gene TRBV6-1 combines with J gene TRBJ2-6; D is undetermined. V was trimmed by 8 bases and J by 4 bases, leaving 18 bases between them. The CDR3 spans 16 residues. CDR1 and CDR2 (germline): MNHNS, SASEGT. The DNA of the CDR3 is TGTGCCAGCGATTCAGCCCGCCCGTACGGGGCCAACGTCCTGACTTTC. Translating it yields CASDSARPYGANVLTF.

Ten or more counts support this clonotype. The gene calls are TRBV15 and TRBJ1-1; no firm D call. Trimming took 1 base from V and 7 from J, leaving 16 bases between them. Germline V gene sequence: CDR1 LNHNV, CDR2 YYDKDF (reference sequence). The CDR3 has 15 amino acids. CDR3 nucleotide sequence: TGTGCCACCAGCAGAGGCGGGCAGGTCGCAGGTGAAGCTTTCTTT. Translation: CATSRGGQVAGEAFF.

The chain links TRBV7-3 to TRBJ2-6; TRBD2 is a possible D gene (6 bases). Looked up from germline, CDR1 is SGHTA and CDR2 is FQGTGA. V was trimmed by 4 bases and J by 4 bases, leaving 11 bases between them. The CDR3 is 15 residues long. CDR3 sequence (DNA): TGTGCCAGCAGCTCAGCGGGCGGAGGGGCCAACGTCCTGACTTTC. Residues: CASSSAGGGANVLTF.

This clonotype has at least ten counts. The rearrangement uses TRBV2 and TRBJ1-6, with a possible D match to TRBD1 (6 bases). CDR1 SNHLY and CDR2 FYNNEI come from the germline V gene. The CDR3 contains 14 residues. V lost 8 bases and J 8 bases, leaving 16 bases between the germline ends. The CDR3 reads CASRREGGHSPLHF. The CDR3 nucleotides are TGTGCCAGCCGCCGGGAAGGGGGTCATTCACCCCTCCACTTT. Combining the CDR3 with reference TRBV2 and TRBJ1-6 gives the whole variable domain EPEVTQTPSHQVTQMGQEVILRCVPISNHLYFYWYRQILGQKVEFLVSFYNNEISEKSEIFDDQFSVERPDGSNFTLKIRSTKLEDSAMYFCASRREGGHSPLHFGNGTRLTVT.

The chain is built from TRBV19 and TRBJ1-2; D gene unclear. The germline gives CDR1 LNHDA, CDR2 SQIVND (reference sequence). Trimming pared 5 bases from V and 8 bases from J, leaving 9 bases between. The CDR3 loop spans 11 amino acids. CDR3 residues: CASSGPPGYTF. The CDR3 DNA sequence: TGTGCCAGTAGTGGGCCTCCCGGCTACACCTTC.

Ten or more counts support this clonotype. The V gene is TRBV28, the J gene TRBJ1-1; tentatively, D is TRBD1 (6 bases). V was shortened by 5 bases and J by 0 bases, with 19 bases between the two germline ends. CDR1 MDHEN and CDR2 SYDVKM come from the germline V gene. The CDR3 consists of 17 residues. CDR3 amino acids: CASSTFSWGPMNTEAFF. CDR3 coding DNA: TGTGCCAGCAGTACCTTTAGCTGGGGGCCCATGAACACTGAAGCTTTCTTT.

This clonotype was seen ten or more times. The CDR3 spells CASSPTGGGGELFF. The CDR3 DNA reads TGTGCCAGCAGCCCGACAGGAGGCGGCGGGGAGCTGTTTTTT. The chain employs TRBV11-2 and TRBJ2-2; D perhaps matches TRBD1 (6 bases). V lost 5 bases to trimming and J lost 7 bases, with 14 bases between them. Looked up from germline, CDR1 is SGHAT and CDR2 is FQNNGV. The CDR3 runs to 14 residues.

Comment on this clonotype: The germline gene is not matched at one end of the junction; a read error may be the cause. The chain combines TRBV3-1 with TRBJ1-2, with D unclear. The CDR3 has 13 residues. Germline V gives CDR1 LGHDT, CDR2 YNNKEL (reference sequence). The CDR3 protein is CASSQEYNYGCTF. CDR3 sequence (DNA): TGTGCCAGCAGCCAAGAGTATAACTATGGCTGCACCTTC.

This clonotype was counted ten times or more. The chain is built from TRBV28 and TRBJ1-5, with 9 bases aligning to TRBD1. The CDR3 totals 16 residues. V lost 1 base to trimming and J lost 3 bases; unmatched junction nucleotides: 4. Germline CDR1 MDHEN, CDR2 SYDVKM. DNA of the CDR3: TGTGCCAGCAGTTTATCAGGGACAGGGAACAATCAGCCCCAGCATTTT. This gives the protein CASSLSGTGNNQPQHF. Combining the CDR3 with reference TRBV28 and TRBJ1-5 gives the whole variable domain DVKVTQSSRYLVKRTGEKVFLECVQDMDHENMFWYRQDPGLGLRLIYFSYDVKMKEKGDIPEGYSVSREKKERFSLILESASTNQTSMYLCASSLSGTGNNQPQHFGDGTRLSIL.

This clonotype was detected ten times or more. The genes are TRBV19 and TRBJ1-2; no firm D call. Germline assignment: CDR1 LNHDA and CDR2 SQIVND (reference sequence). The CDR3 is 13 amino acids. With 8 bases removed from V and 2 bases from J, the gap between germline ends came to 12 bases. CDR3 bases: TGTGCCAGTTCTAGGGCCGGGAACTATGGCTACACCTTC. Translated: CASSRAGNYGYTF.